Following are 25 T cell receptor beta chains from one sample sequenced in a study of T-cell reconstitution after alpha-beta-depleted transplantation in children. The library targeted TCRbeta and was prepared with unique molecular identifiers. MiXCR, applied by TCRdb to the PCR reads, yields one record per CDR3 protein. Among some 200,000 distinct CDR3 sequences listed, roughly 9% were seen once. The specimen was PBMCs from the stem cell graft donor, collected from the stem cell graft. These receptors were taken from a human donor who donated a stem cell graft to a child with acute lymphoblastic leukemia.

V and J are TRBV6-1 and TRBJ2-7; TRBD1 matches at 7 bases. The CDR3 spans 15 residues. Germline loops: CDR1 MNHNS, CDR2 SASEGT. V dropped 3 bases and J dropped 3; count of bases not matched to a gene: 8. The CDR3 region has the DNA TGTGCCAGCAGTGAGAGGGGGCAGACTCACTACGAGCAGTACTTC. Translating gives CASSERGQTHYEQYF.

This clonotype was detected many times. The chain joins TRBV5-5 to TRBJ2-1; a weak D match, TRBD1 (5 bases). Per the germline V gene, CDR1 is SGHKS and CDR2 is YYEKEE (reference sequence). The CDR3 loop spans 12 amino acids. Trimming cost V 0 bases and J 10 bases, with 8 bases left between them. The CDR3: CASSLVDREQFF. Here the CDR3 DNA reads TGTGCCAGCAGCTTGGTAGACAGAGAGCAGTTCTTC.

This clonotype has more than one count but fewer than ten. The chain recombines TRBV7-2 with TRBJ1-4; D is unresolved. Trimming left V 8 bases short and J 3 bases short, with 13 bases between. The CDR3 runs to 14 residues. Germline V gene sequence: CDR1 SGHTA, CDR2 FQGNSA. CDR3 protein: CASGLGGSNEKLFF. For the CDR3, the DNA is TGTGCCAGCGGCCTGGGAGGGTCTAATGAAAAACTGTTTTTT.

Only a few counts were recorded for this clonotype. The chain joins TRBV6-1 to TRBJ1-1; no definite D call. CDR1 is MNHNS and CDR2 is SASEGT in the germline V gene. V lost 2 bases and J lost 6, with 16 bases in between. CDR3 length equals 15 residues. The DNA for the CDR3 is TGTGCCAGCAGTGAACCCCCGGGCATAGTGTCTGAAGCTTTCTTT. It codes for CASSEPPGIVSEAFF.

The rearrangement joins TRBV5-1 to TRBJ2-3; TRBD1 matches at 10 bases. Germline CDR1 reads SGHRS; CDR2 reads YFSETQ. This CDR3 region has 14 residues. Germline trimming cut 3 bases from V and 5 bases from J; bases unmatched to any gene: 3. The CDR3 DNA reads TGCGCCAGCAGCTCGGGACAGGGGAAAGATACGCAGTATTTT. This codes for CASSSGQGKDTQYF.

This clonotype showed up just a few times. Sequence at one end of the junction differs from germline and may be a read error. This rearrangement joins TRBV18 to TRBJ2-1; 13 bases fit TRBD2. This CDR3 region has 15 residues. Per the germline V gene, CDR1 is KGHSH and CDR2 is LQKENI. The CDR3 DNA reads TGTGCCAGCTCCCCACTAGCGGGGGGGAACAATGAGCAGTTCTTC. This translates into CASSPLAGGNNEQFF.

In this sample, this clonotype turned up many times. CDR3 residues: CASSVDLRVYSGNTIYF. The CDR3 region has the DNA TGTGCCAGCAGCGTAGATTTAAGGGTCTACTCTGGAAACACCATATATTTT. The genes are TRBV9 and TRBJ1-3; D gene ambiguous. The germline V gene has CDR1 SGDLS and CDR2 YYNGEE. The ends were cut back, 0 bases at V and 0 bases at J, with 13 bases in the middle. The CDR3 contains 17 residues.

The chain uses TRBV11-2 and TRBJ2-7; a weak D match, TRBD1 (6 bases). Germline-derived CDR1 and CDR2 are SGHAT and FQNNGV. The CDR3 loop spans 14 amino acids. V was cut by 1 base and J by 3 bases, with 10 bases left in between. The CDR3, as DNA: TGTGCCAGCAGCTTAGTGGACAGATTCTACGAGCAGTACTTC. This sequence encodes CASSLVDRFYEQYF.

A few counts support this clonotype. This chain uses TRBV2 with TRBJ1-2, with a tentative D call TRBD1 (5 bases). V was cut by 8 bases and J by 4 bases, with 17 bases left in between. CDR3 length: 14 amino acids. Germline V gives CDR1 SNHLY, CDR2 FYNNEI. CDR3 sequence (DNA): TGTGCCAGCGTCCGGGACCTTGGAGGCTATGGCTACACCTTC. The encoded protein is CASVRDLGGYGYTF.

This CDR3 reads CASSPISPTGGSQYF. In DNA, the CDR3 is TGTGCCAGCAGTCCGATCTCGCCCACGGGGGGGTCCCAGTACTTC. V and J are TRBV25-1 and TRBJ2-5; 8 positions match TRBD2. The CDR3 extends over 15 amino acids. In germline, CDR1 is MGHDK, CDR2 SYGVNS. V dropped 5 bases and J dropped 9; count of bases not matched to a gene: 14.

The chain recombines TRBV24-1 with TRBJ2-5; TRBD2 might be the D (6 bases). CDR3 length equals 15 residues. V gave up 8 bases and J gave up 3 bases, with 18 bases separating them. CDR1 and CDR2 (germline): KGHDR, SFDVKD. CDR3 region: CATTGSGGTEETQYF. In DNA, the CDR3 is TGTGCCACCACCGGAAGTGGAGGGACCGAAGAGACCCAGTACTTC.

In its sample, this clonotype was seen a few times. The V call is TRBV12-3 or TRBV12-4, the J call TRBJ2-7; TRBD1 agrees at 9 bases. CDR3 length equals 14 residues. V shed 2 bases, J shed 6 bases, and the junction held 5 bases outside the gene matches. The CDR3 region is CASSLLRQGGEQYF. The CDR3 nucleotides are TGTGCCAGCAGTTTATTGAGACAGGGGGGCGAGCAGTACTTC.

The chain has TRBV18 and TRBJ2-1; TRBD2 agrees at 10 bases. Germline V gene lookup returns CDR1 KGHSH and CDR2 LQKENI. The junction had 3 bases not matched to a gene; V was cut back by 7 bases and J by 3 bases. The CDR3 has 14 residues. This CDR3 is CASFSSGGYNEQFF. The CDR3 DNA reads as TGTGCCAGCTTCTCTAGCGGGGGCTACAATGAGCAGTTCTTC.

This clonotype appeared many times. The chain carries TRBV7-9 and TRBJ2-6, with D possibly matching TRBD1 (5 bases). V dropped 4 bases and J dropped 11 bases, with 9 bases sitting between them. CDR1 and CDR2 from the germline V gene are SEHNR and FQNEAQ (reference sequence). The CDR3 spans 12 residues. CDR3 in amino acids: CASSYKGDVLTF. As DNA, the CDR3 is TGTGCCAGCAGCTATAAAGGGGACGTCCTGACTTTC.

Comments on this clonotype: This may arise from a read error, as a much more abundant clone is one base away. The CDR3 ends on some other residue instead of the conserved phenylalanine or tryptophan, so this is likely a read error. V is TRBV5-1 and J is TRBJ1-2, with D uncertain. CDR1 SGHRS and CDR2 YFSETQ come from the germline V gene. V lost 5 bases and J 1 base, leaving 9 bases between the germline ends. CDR3 length: 13 amino acids. The CDR3 DNA reads as TGCGCCAGCAGTCGAGACATTAACTATGGCTACACCTAC. Its translation: CASSRDINYGYTY.

The chain recombines TRBV7-8 with TRBJ2-7; D may be TRBD2 (5 bases). CDR1 SGHVS and CDR2 FQNEAQ come from the germline V gene. V was pared by 6 bases and J by 1 base, with 13 bases between. The CDR3 extends over 14 amino acids. The CDR3 region is CASRLAGGSYEQYF. In DNA form, the CDR3 reads TGTGCCAGCAGGCTCGCGGGCGGGTCCTACGAGCAGTACTTC.

In this sample, this clonotype turned up many times. The V call is TRBV5-1, the J call TRBJ1-2; possibly TRBD1 for D (6 bases). The V gene's germline CDR1 is SGHRS and CDR2 YFSETQ. V lost 6 bases and J lost 1, with 16 bases in between. The CDR3 contains 15 residues. CDR3 protein: CASKVGTPDNYGYTF. The DNA of the CDR3 is TGCGCCAGCAAAGTTGGGACACCCGATAACTATGGCTACACCTTC.

The rearrangement uses TRBV7-2 and TRBJ2-2, with unresolved D. Trimming removed 1 base from V and 6 bases from J, with 9 bases in between. There are 14 residues in the CDR3. Looked up from germline, CDR1 is SGHTA and CDR2 is FQGNSA. CDR3 nucleotide sequence: TGTGCCAGCAGCTTAGGGGTTAGCTCCGGGGAGCTGTTTTTT. Translated: CASSLGVSSGELFF.

This clonotype was detected many times. This sequence joins TRBV19 and TRBJ2-6, with D maybe TRBD1 (6 bases). CDR1 and CDR2 (germline): LNHDA, SQIVND (reference sequence). V lost 3 bases and J 1 base, leaving 10 bases between the germline ends. The CDR3 runs 16 residues. The CDR3 DNA reads TGTGCCAGTAGTATCCACCAGGGGTCTGGGGCCAACGTCCTGACTTTC. Protein sequence: CASSIHQGSGANVLTF. Looking up the rest from reference TRBV19 and TRBJ2-6 gives the full variable domain: DGGITQSPKYLFRKEGQNVTLSCEQNLNHDAMYWYRQDPGQGLRLIYYSQIVNDFQKGDIAEGYSVSREKKESFPLTVTSAQKNPTAFYLCASSIHQGSGANVLTFGAGSRLTVL.

The chain recombines TRBV18 with TRBJ1-1; 8 nucleotides agree with TRBD1. Germline V CDR1 and CDR2: KGHSH, LQKENI. The ends lost 1 base at V and 5 bases at J; junction bases unmatched: 9. This CDR3 has 16 residues. The CDR3 DNA follows: TGTGCCAGCTCACCACAATCGTCAGGGGGCGGGACTGAAGCTTTCTTT. It encodes CASSPQSSGGGTEAFF.

This clonotype was observed many times. The rearrangement joins TRBV10-1 to TRBJ1-1, with D unclear. The CDR3 loop spans 15 amino acids. Trimming took off 2 bases at V and 3 bases at J, with 13 bases between the two ends. Germline-derived CDR1 and CDR2 are WNHNN and SYGVQD (reference sequence). This CDR3 is CASSESGIDHTEAFF. CDR3 bases: TGCGCCAGCAGTGAGAGCGGGATCGATCACACTGAAGCTTTCTTT.

This clonotype was observed many times. Here the CDR3 DNA reads TGCAGTGCTATTACAGGGGCTAACTATGGCTACACCTTC. Protein: CSAITGANYGYTF. The genes are TRBV20-1 and TRBJ1-2; 7 nucleotides line up with TRBD1. V lost 4 bases and J lost 0; bases outside the gene matches: 2. CDR3 length: 13 amino acids. Germline lookup yields CDR1 DFQATT and CDR2 SNEGSKA (reference sequence).

The rearrangement uses TRBV5-1 and TRBJ2-2, with a possible D match to TRBD2 (5 bases). The germline V gene has CDR1 SGHRS and CDR2 YFSETQ. The CDR3 loop spans 17 amino acids. The V and J ends lost 4 bases and 0 bases respectively, with 16 bases between them. The CDR3 DNA sequence: TGCGCCAGCAGCAGATCAGGACTTGGCGCGAACACCGGGGAGCTGTTTTTT. It yields the protein CASSRSGLGANTGELFF.

The rearrangement links TRBV7-8 to TRBJ1-5, with D unresolved. Germline V gene lookup returns CDR1 SGHVS and CDR2 FQNEAQ. V was trimmed by 1 base and J by 1 base, leaving 11 bases between them. The CDR3 is 16 residues long. Here the CDR3 DNA reads TGTGCCAGCAGCTTAGGTAGCGCAGCCAGCAATCAGCCCCAGCATTTT. Translated, it gives CASSLGSAASNQPQHF.

In its sample, this clonotype was seen a few times. This chain joins TRBV29-1 and TRBJ1-2; no firm D call. The CDR3 runs to 13 residues. Per germline, CDR1 SQVTM and CDR2 ANQGSEA. With 2 bases removed from V and 3 bases from J, the gap between germline ends came to 10 bases. CDR3 in DNA: TGCAGCGTTGAATTGGTTAAAGACTATGGCTACACCTTC. This gives the protein CSVELVKDYGYTF.